This TCR beta chain was identified in a study of T cell repertoires in cytomegalovirus infection. Study as a whole: A matching HLA type, together with CMV infection, was signaled by public TCR beta signatures.

One entry per CDR3 protein results from TCRdb running MiXCR on the reads. Here the sample spans 450,000 to 600,000 distinct CDR3 sequences, more than 30% being singletons. This clonotype showed up many times. What it binds is unknown. General observations from the study: Summed frequency of public TCR beta families distinguished CMV carriers with the relevant HLA.

This CDR3 is 14 amino acids long. V shed 6 bases and J shed 2 bases, with 13 bases lying between them. The germline V gene has CDR1 SGHTA and CDR2 FQGNSA. The chain recombines TRBV7-2 with TRBJ2-5; D gene unclear. The sample consisted of cultured PBMCs, taken from culture after CMV antigen stimulation. The sequence derives from a human donor in good health (CMV status not recorded). Some clones in this sample may be carry-over from other donors' samples. CDR3 residues: CASSFQDGQETQYF. The CDR3 DNA follows: TGTGCCAGCAGTTTCCAAGACGGACAAGAGACCCAGTACTTC.